One and the same sample provided the 15 T cell receptor beta chains below, sequenced in a study of identical twins. A single record per CDR3 protein comes from TCRdb applying MiXCR to the 5' RACE reads. The sample includes about 240,000 distinct CDR3 sequences, 10% to 15% of them seen just once. This sample was shared with a second study, whose subject was yellow fever vaccine responses in identical twins.

Input material: memory (CD45RO+) T cells sorted from blood. Receptor source: a young woman in good health.

This clonotype was counted between two and nine times. The chain joins TRBV11-2 to TRBJ2-1; D is unresolved. Per germline, CDR1 SGHAT and CDR2 FQNNGV. CDR3 length: 15 amino acids. The V and J ends lost 7 bases and 0 bases respectively, with 13 bases between them. This CDR3 reads CASKDRTSSYNEQFF. The CDR3 nucleotides are TGTGCCAGCAAAGATCGGACCTCCTCCTACAATGAGCAGTTCTTC.

The V and J genes are TRBV7-2 and TRBJ2-1; D gene ambiguous. Deletions cut 5 bases from V and 7 bases from J, with 24 bases between. Looked up from germline, CDR1 is SGHTA and CDR2 is FQGNSA. This CDR3 comprises 17 residues. CDR3 sequence reads: CASSLSSGGAVRNEQFF. In nucleotides, the CDR3 is TGTGCCAGCAGCCTCTCCTCGGGCGGCGCCGTGAGAAATGAGCAGTTCTTC.

The genes are TRBV6-2 or TRBV6-3 and TRBJ2-3, with 7 bases fitting TRBD2. Germline values: CDR1 MNHEY, CDR2 SVGEGT. There are 16 residues in the CDR3. J gave up 2 bases and V 4 bases, and 9 bases lay outside the gene matches. The chain's CDR3 is CASSSLLKRDTDTQYF. The CDR3 coding sequence is TGTGCCAGCAGTTCGCTACTAAAGCGGGACACAGATACGCAGTATTTT.

A word on this clonotype: Being one base from a much bigger clone, this may be a read error. In DNA form, the CDR3 reads TGCGGCGTTGAAGGGGGGGCCAGCGCAGATACGCAGTATTTT. Amino acids: CGVEGGASADTQYF. The V call is TRBV29-1, the J call TRBJ2-3; D possibly corresponds to TRBD2 (7 bases). This CDR3 is built from 14 residues. From germline, CDR1 is SQVTM and CDR2 ANQGSEA.

This clonotype was counted only a few times. The chain has TRBV27 and TRBJ2-5; 7 positions agree with TRBD1. The CDR3 is made up of 18 amino acids. V was clipped by 6 bases and J by 3 bases; unmatched bases: 19. From germline, CDR1 is MNHEY and CDR2 SMNVEV (reference sequence). CDR3 sequence: CASSPDWETGFGKETQYF. CDR3 bases: TGTGCCAGCAGCCCCGATTGGGAGACAGGGTTCGGTAAAGAGACCCAGTACTTC.

Many counts were recorded for this clonotype. The V and J genes are TRBV29-1 and TRBJ2-7; 8 nucleotides agree with TRBD2. J was trimmed by 2 bases and V by 7 bases; bases with no gene match: 4. CDR1 and CDR2 from the germline V gene are SQVTM and ANQGSEA. The CDR3 has 12 amino acids. CDR3 residues: CSAVAGTYEQYF. CDR3 DNA sequence: TGCAGCGCCGTAGCGGGAACCTACGAGCAGTACTTC.

The chain links TRBV10-3 to TRBJ2-7, with TRBD1 as a possible D gene (5 bases). Trimming took 3 bases from V and 5 from J, leaving 14 bases between them. The CDR3 sequence is 14 residues long. Germline V CDR1 and CDR2: ENHRY, SYGVKD. CDR3 nucleotides: TGTGCCATCAGTGAAGGCAGGGATGGAGACGAGCAGTACTTC. This gives the protein CAISEGRDGDEQYF.

This chain uses TRBV7-6 with TRBJ2-3; TRBD2 matches 7 bases. Trimming took 4 bases from V and 2 from J; bases not matched to a gene: 3. Germline assignment: CDR1 SGHVS and CDR2 FNYEAQ. The CDR3 runs to 14 residues. CDR3 loop: CASSWGLNTDTQYF. In DNA, the CDR3 is TGTGCCAGCAGCTGGGGACTAAACACAGATACGCAGTATTTT.

This clonotype was observed at least ten times. The CDR3 coding sequence is TGTGCCAGCAGTGCCATACTAGCGGGGGGCACAGATACGCAGTATTTT. This sequence encodes CASSAILAGGTDTQYF. The rearrangement joins TRBV6-1 to TRBJ2-3; TRBD2 agrees at 11 bases. This CDR3 has 16 amino acids. Germline-derived CDR1 and CDR2 are MNHNS and SASEGT. With V trimmed by 4 bases and J by 1 base, 4 bases remained unmatched.

Of note for this clonotype: The junction departs from the called germline gene at one end, perhaps through a read error. The rearrangement joins TRBV7-6 to TRBJ2-3; D is unclear. This CDR3 contains 13 residues. Germline values: CDR1 SGHVS, CDR2 FNYEAQ. CDR3 amino acids: CASSLVPQNPRDF. CDR3 in DNA: TGTGCCAGCAGCTTAGTTCCGCAGAACCCTAGGGATTTT. The variable domain in full, with the rest retrieved from reference TRBV7-6 and TRBJ2-3, is GAGVSQSPRYKVTKRGQDVALRCDPISGHVSLYWYRQALGQGPEFLTYFNYEAQQDKSGLPNDRFSAERPEGSISTLTIQRTEQRDSAMYRCASSLVPQNPRDFGPGTRLTVL.

This chain uses TRBV12-3 or TRBV12-4 with TRBJ2-1; D remains ambiguous. Between the trimmed V and J ends, which lost 6 bases and 7 bases, there was a span of 7 bases. This CDR3 contains 11 residues. The CDR3 nucleotides read TGTGCCAGCAGGAATACGAATGAGCAGTTCTTC. The encoded protein is CASRNTNEQFF.

The rearrangement links TRBV12-3 or TRBV12-4 to TRBJ2-7, with 7 nucleotides matching TRBD1. After removal of 5 bases from V and 6 bases from J, the junction contained 10 bases not matched to a gene. The CDR3 is 14 amino acids. The DNA for the CDR3 is TGTGCCAGCAGTCCCGACAGGGCCGCGTCCGAGCAGTACTTC. Translated, it gives CASSPDRAASEQYF.

The V and J genes are TRBV7-9 and TRBJ2-7; tentative D call: TRBD1 (5 bases). Germline assignment: CDR1 SEHNR and CDR2 FQNEAQ (reference sequence). This CDR3 has 13 residues. Trimming left V 3 bases short and J 4 bases short, with 10 bases between. Here the CDR3 DNA reads TGTGCCAGCAGCTTTATGACAGAATACGAGCAGTACTTC. Translating it yields CASSFMTEYEQYF.

The J gene is TRBJ1-6, the V gene TRBV12-3 or TRBV12-4; D remains ambiguous. The germline V and J ends were trimmed by 7 bases and 7 bases, with 11 bases remaining between them. CDR3 length: 13 residues. CDR3 sequence: CASTYGRNSPLHF. CDR3 bases: TGTGCCAGCACATACGGTCGGAATTCACCCCTCCACTTT.

This clonotype was recorded at least ten times. The chain recombines TRBV12-3 or TRBV12-4 with TRBJ1-1; the match to TRBD1 covers 7 bases. The V segment lost 3 bases and the J segment 1 base; nucleotides outside the gene matches: 2. The CDR3 runs 14 residues. The DNA of the CDR3 is TGTGCCAGCAGTTTCCGGACAGGGAACACTGAAGCTTTCTTT. Protein sequence: CASSFRTGNTEAFF.